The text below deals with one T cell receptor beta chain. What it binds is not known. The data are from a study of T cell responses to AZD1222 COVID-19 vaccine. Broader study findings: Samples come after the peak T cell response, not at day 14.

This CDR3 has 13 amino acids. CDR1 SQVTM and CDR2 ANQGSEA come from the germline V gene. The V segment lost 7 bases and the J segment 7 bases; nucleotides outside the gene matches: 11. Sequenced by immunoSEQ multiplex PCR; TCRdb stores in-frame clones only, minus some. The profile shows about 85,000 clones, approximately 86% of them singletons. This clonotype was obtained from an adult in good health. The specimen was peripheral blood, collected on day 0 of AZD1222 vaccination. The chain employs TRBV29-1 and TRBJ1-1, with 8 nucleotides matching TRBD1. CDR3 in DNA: TGCAGCGCCACCGGACAGGGTTGGGGTGAAGCTTTCTTT. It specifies CSATGQGWGEAFF.